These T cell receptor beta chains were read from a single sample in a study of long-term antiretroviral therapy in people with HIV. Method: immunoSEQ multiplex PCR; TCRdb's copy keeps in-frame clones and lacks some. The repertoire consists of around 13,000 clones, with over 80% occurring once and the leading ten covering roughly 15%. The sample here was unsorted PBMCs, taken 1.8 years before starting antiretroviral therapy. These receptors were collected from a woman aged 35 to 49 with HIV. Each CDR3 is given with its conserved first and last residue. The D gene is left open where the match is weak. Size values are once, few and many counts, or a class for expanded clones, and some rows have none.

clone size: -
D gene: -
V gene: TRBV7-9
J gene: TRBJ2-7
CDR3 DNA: TGTGCCAGCAGCTTAGTCTCAGTTGAGCAGTACTTC
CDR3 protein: CASSLVSVEQYF

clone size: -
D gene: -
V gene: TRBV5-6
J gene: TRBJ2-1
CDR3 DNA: TGTGCCAGCAGCTTGGAATGGGGCAATGAGCAGTTCTTC
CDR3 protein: CASSLEWGNEQFF

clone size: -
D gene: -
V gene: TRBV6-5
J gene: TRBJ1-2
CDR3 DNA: TGTGCCAGCAGTTCCGACAGAAACCCAGCCTATGGCTACACCTTC
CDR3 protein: CASSSDRNPAYGYTF

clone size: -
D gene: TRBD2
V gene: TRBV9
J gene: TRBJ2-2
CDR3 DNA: TGTGCCAGCAGCTCAGCCGGGACTAGCGTAAGAACCGGGGAGCTGTTTTTT
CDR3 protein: CASSSAGTSVRTGELFF

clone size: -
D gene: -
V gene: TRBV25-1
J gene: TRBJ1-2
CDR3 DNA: TGTGCCAGCAGTGAATCTCTTTACACCTCTAACTATGGCTACACCTTC
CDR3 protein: CASSESLYTSNYGYTF

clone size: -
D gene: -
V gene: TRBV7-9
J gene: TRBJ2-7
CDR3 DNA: TGTGCCAGCAGCTTAGCGGGACTTAAATACGAGCAGTACTTC
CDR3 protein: CASSLAGLKYEQYF

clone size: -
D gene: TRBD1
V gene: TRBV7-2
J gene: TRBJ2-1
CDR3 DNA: TGTGCCAGCAGCTCCGGGACAGGGTGGAATGAGCAGTTCTTC
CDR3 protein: CASSSGTGWNEQFF

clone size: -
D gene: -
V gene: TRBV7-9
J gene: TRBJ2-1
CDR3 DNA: TGTGCCAGCAGCTTAGTTTTCGGGCAGCTCTCCTACAATGAGCAGTTCTTC
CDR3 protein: CASSLVFGQLSYNEQFF

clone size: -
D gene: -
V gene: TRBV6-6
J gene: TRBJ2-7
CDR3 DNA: TGTGCCAGCAAGGGTCAGGGGTTCGGCGAGCAGTACTTC
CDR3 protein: CASKGQGFGEQYF

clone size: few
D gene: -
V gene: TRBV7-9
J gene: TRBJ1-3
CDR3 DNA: TGTGCCAGCAGCTTAGTCGGGACAAACTCTGGAAACACCATATATTTT
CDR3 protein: CASSLVGTNSGNTIYF

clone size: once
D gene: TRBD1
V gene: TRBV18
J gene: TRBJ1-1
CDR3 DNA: TGTGCCAGCTCACCGGGACAGGACACTGAAGCTTTCTTT
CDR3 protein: CASSPGQDTEAFF

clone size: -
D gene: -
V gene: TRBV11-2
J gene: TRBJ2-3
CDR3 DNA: TGTGCCAGCAGCTTCTCGAGTACCGATACGCAGTATTTT
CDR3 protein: CASSFSSTDTQYF

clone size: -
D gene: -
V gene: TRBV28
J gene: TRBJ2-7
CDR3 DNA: TGTGCCAGCAGTTCGCCCGACAGAATTTACGAGCAGTACTTC
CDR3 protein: CASSSPDRIYEQYF

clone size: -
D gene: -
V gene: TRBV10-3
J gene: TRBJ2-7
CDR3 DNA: TGTGCCATCAGTGGTGGAACTTCCGGGAGCGGAGAGCAGTACTTC
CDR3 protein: CAISGGTSGSGEQYF

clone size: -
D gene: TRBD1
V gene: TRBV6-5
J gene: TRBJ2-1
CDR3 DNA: TGTGCCACCGGTGGGACAGTGAATGAGCAGTTCTTC
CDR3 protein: CATGGTVNEQFF

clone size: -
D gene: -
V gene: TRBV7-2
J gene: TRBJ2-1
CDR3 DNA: TGTGCCAGCAGCTTACTTGCGGGGTACAGCTCCTACAATGAGCAGTTCTTC
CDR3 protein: CASSLLAGYSSYNEQFF

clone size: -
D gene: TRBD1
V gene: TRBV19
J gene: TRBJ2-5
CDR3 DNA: TGTGCCAGTAGTATGGGGGACAGAACCGAAGAGACCCAGTACTTC
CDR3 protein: CASSMGDRTEETQYF

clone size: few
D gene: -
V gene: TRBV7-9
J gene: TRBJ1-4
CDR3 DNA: TGTGCCAGCTCGCCCAGGGAATTCGAAAAACTGTTTTTT
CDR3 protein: CASSPREFEKLFF

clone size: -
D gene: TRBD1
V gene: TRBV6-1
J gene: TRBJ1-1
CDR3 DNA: TGTGCCAGCAGTGGCCAGGGGGGTAACACTGAAGCTTTCTTT
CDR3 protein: CASSGQGGNTEAFF

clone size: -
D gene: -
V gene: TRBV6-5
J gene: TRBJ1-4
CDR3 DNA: TGTGCCAGCAGTTACTCGAGTGCAACTAATGAAAAACTGTTTTTT
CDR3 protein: CASSYSSATNEKLFF

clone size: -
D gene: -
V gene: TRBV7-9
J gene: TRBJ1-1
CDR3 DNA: TGTGCCAGCAGCTCAGGCTCAGGGATTGAGGGTGAAGCTTTCTTT
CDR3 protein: CASSSGSGIEGEAFF

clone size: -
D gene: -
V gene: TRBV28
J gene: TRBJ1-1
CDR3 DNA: TGTGCCAGCAGTTTCCTAGACAGAATGAACACTGAAGCTTTCTTT
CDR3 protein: CASSFLDRMNTEAFF